These T cell receptor beta chains were read from a single sample in a study of cytomegalovirus exposure and HLA in healthy donors. The repertoire was sequenced with immunoSEQ multiplex PCR; TCRdb's copy has only in-frame clones and lacks some. In the table there are 95,000 to 150,000 clones, around 66% of which are singletons. The sample comprised PBMCs. These receptors were obtained from a woman between 40 and 55 years old in good health and CMV-seropositive. Both conserved end residues are part of each CDR3. A D gene is named only where the DNA matches it firmly. Size tells how often a clone was seen (once, few, many) or the class of an expanded clone, and some rows leave it out.

d_gene	abundance	j_gene	v_gene	CDR3nt	CDR3aa
NA	NA	TRBJ1-1	TRBV18	TGTGCCAGCTCACCACCCCCCGGGAACACTGAAGCTTTCTTT	CASSPPPGNTEAFF
TRBD2	few	TRBJ2-2	TRBV5-1	TGCGCCAGCAGCCCGACTAGCGGGAGTACCACCGGGGAGCTGTTTTTT	CASSPTSGSTTGELFF
NA	NA	TRBJ1-2	TRBV6-1	TGTGCCAGCAGAGGGGGGGAGGATGGCTACACCTTC	CASRGGEDGYTF
TRBD1	NA	TRBJ2-5	TRBV6-5	TGTGCCAGCGGAGACAGGGGAATAGGGACCCAGTACTTC	CASGDRGIGTQYF
NA	few	TRBJ2-7	TRBV19	TGTGCCAGTAGTATCAAGGGAGTGAGCTCCTACGAGCAGTACTTC	CASSIKGVSSYEQYF
TRBD1	NA	TRBJ1-2	TRBV28	TGTGCCAGCAGTACCGCCCCGACAGGGATTATTGGCTACACCTTC	CASSTAPTGIIGYTF
NA	NA	TRBJ2-7	TRBV10-2	TGCGCCAGCAGTGAAGGGGGAGTAGCCTCCTACGAGCAGTACTTC	CASSEGGVASYEQYF
TRBD1	NA	TRBJ2-3	TRBV25-1	TGTGCCAGCACCCTGGGACAGGGGGCCCGAGATACGCAGTATTTT	CASTLGQGARDTQYF
NA	few	TRBJ1-2	TRBV30	TGTGCCTGGAGGGGTGTAGGGGGAGGCTACACCTTC	CAWRGVGGGYTF
TRBD1	NA	TRBJ2-7	TRBV27	TGTGCCAGCAGCAGGACAGGGGGTCACGAGCAGTACTTC	CASSRTGGHEQYF
NA	NA	TRBJ2-7	TRBV9	TGTGCCAGCAGCGTATCAGGGGACCCCTACGAGCAGTACTTC	CASSVSGDPYEQYF
NA	NA	TRBJ1-1	TRBV2	TGTGCCGTCCGGACCGGGGGGGGGCCGGACACTGAAGCTTTCTTT	CAVRTGGGPDTEAFF
TRBD1	NA	TRBJ2-5	TRBV19	TGTGCCAGCCGCGAGGGGGCTTCAGGTCAAGAGACCCAGTACTTC	CASREGASGQETQYF
NA	NA	TRBJ2-7	TRBV11-2	TGTGCCAGCAGACCGACTGTCTCCTACGAGCAGTACTTC	CASRPTVSYEQYF
TRBD2	NA	TRBJ2-1	TRBV6-5	TGTGCCAGCAGTTACAGGGGAGGGGTCTACAATGAGCAGTTCTTC	CASSYRGGVYNEQFF